A selection of T cell receptor beta chains follows, all from one sample in a study of blood T cell repertoires in COVID-19. Libraries were prepared by immunoSEQ multiplex PCR; TCRdb keeps only in-frame clonotypes and omits some of them. The sample lists around 200,000 clones, under 85% occurring once. The sequencing input was peripheral blood. These receptor sequences come from a human donor in a cohort sampled during active COVID-19. Each CDR3 is given with its conserved first and last residue. A D gene is named only where the DNA matches it firmly. Only some rows state a clone size, as once, few, many or a class for expanded clones.

J | V | D | size | DNA | CDR3
TRBJ2-1 | TRBV9 | NA | NA | TGTGCCAGCAGCGTAGGGGTAGGTACGAGGGTTGCAAATGAGCAGTTCTTC | CASSVGVGTRVANEQFF
TRBJ2-1 | TRBV5-1 | TRBD2 | NA | TGCGCCAGCAGCCATACTAGCGCCCAGAGCTCCTACAATGAGCAGTTCTTC | CASSHTSAQSSYNEQFF
TRBJ2-7 | TRBV7-8 | NA | NA | TGTGCCAGCAGCTTTAGGAACAGGGACGAGCAGTACTTC | CASSFRNRDEQYF
TRBJ2-7 | TRBV6-5 | NA | NA | TGTGCCAGCAGTCTAGCACCGGTTTCCTACGAGCAGTACTTC | CASSLAPVSYEQYF
TRBJ2-7 | TRBV15 | TRBD2 | NA | TGTGCCACCAGCAGAGAAGCGGGGGACCGGGGCAACGAGCAGTACTTC | CATSREAGDRGNEQYF
TRBJ1-6 | TRBV4-1 | NA | once | TGCGCCAGCAGCCAAGAGACCAGGGTTCGGTATAATTCACCCCTCCACTTT | CASSQETRVRYNSPLHF
TRBJ2-5 | TRBV7-9 | TRBD2 | NA | TGTGCCAGCAGCTCAGGGACTATGGAGACCCAGTACTTC | CASSSGTMETQYF
TRBJ1-4 | TRBV7-6 | NA | once | TGTGCCAGCAGCGAGGGGGGGGAAACTAATGAAAAACTGTTTTTT | CASSEGGETNEKLFF
TRBJ1-1 | TRBV3-1/TRBV3-2 | NA | NA | TGTGCCAGCAGCCAAGTGCTCAGGGCCACTGAAGCTTTCTTT | CASSQVLRATEAFF
TRBJ2-5 | TRBV6-5 | TRBD1 | NA | TGTGCCAGCAGTTGGGGACAGGGGAGGGAGACCCAGTACTTC | CASSWGQGRETQYF
TRBJ2-6 | TRBV9 | NA | NA | TGTGCCAGCAGCGAGGGGATAGGGGCCAACGTCCTGACTTTC | CASSEGIGANVLTF
TRBJ2-1 | TRBV19 | NA | once | TGTGCCAGTAAGGATCCGGGGTCTAGTTTCGAGCAGTTCTTC | CASKDPGSSFEQFF
TRBJ1-2 | TRBV2 | TRBD1 | NA | TGTGCCAGTGACCTCAGGGGGAACTATGGCTACACCTTC | CASDLRGNYGYTF
TRBJ2-1 | TRBV12-5 | NA | NA | TGTGCTAGTGGTTTTCCGGGCCCAGGGCGGGAGCAGTTCTTC | CASGFPGPGREQFF
TRBJ1-6 | TRBV5-1 | TRBD1 | NA | TGCGCCAGCAGCTTGGGGGACAGGGCGAATTCACCCCTCCACTTT | CASSLGDRANSPLHF
TRBJ1-1 | TRBV5-8 | NA | NA | TGTGCCAGCAGCTTGGTAGCTGCCCAGGGCACTGAAGCTTTCTTT | CASSLVAAQGTEAFF
TRBJ1-2 | TRBV6-5 | TRBD1 | NA | TGTGCCACAGGCCCCCCGGGAGGGGGCCGCTATGGCTACACCTTC | CATGPPGGGRYGYTF
TRBJ2-1 | TRBV2 | TRBD2 | NA | TGTGCCAGCAGTAATACGGGACTAGCGGTCGATGAGCAGTTCTTC | CASSNTGLAVDEQFF
TRBJ1-6 | TRBV25-1 | TRBD1 | NA | TGTGCCAGCAGTGGAGGGACAGGCAATTCACCCCTCCACTTT | CASSGGTGNSPLHF
TRBJ1-5 | TRBV7-8 | NA | NA | TGTGCCAGCAGCTTAAATTTACAGTACAATCAGCCCCAGCATTTT | CASSLNLQYNQPQHF
TRBJ2-3 | TRBV9 | NA | NA | TGTGCCAGCACCCCTGGGGCGGGGGCCCCGAATACGCAGTATTTT | CASTPGAGAPNTQYF
TRBJ2-1 | TRBV6-5 | TRBD2 | NA | TGTGCCAGCAGCCAACGGGGGGGCCAGTCGAATGAGCAGTTCTTC | CASSQRGGQSNEQFF